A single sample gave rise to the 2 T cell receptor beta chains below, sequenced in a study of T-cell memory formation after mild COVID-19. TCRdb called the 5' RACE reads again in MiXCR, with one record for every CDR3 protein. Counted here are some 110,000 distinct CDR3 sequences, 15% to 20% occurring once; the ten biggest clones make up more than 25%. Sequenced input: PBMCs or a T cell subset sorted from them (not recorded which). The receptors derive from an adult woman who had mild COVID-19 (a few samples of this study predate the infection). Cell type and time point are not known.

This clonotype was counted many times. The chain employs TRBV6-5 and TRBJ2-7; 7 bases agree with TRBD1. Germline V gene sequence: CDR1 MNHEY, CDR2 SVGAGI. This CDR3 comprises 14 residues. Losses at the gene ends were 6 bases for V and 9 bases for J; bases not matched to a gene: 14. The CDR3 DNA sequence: TGTGCCAGCAGGTCCGGGACAGTTGACGTTAGGCAGTACTTC. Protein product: CASRSGTVDVRQYF.

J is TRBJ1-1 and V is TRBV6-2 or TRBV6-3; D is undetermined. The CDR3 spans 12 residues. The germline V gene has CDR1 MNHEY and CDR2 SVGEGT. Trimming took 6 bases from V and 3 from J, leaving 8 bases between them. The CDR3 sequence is CASSGPYTEAFF. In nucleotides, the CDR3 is TGTGCCAGCAGCGGGCCGTACACTGAAGCTTTCTTT.